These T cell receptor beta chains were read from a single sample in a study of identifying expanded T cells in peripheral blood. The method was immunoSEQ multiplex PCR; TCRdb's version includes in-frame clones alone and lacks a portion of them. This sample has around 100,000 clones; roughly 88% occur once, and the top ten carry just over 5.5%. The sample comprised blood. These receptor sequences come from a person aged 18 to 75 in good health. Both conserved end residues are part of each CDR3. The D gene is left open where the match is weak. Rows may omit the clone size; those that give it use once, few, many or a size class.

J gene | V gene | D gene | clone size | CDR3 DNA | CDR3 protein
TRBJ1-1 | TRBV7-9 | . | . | TGTGCCAGCAGCTTAGAGACAGGCCAACCGGGGGTCTTT | CASSLETGQPGVF
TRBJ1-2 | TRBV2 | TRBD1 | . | TGTGCCAGCAGTGTAGGTTCGGGACAGTTTTATGGCTACACCTTC | CASSVGSGQFYGYTF
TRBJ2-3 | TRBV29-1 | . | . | TGCAGCGGCCTAGGAATGACTAGCACAGATACGCAGTATTTT | CSGLGMTSTDTQYF
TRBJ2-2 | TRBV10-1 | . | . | TGCGCCAGCAGTGAGGGGACCGGGGAGCTGTTTTTT | CASSEGTGELFF
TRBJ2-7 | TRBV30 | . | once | TGTGCCTGGAGTGTACGAAGGAACGGCGAGCAGTACTTC | CAWSVRRNGEQYF
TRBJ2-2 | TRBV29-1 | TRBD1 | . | TGCAGCGGAACCCGGGACAGGGCTACCGGGGAGCTGTTTTTT | CSGTRDRATGELFF
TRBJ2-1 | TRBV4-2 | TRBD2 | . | TGTGCCAGCAGCCAAACAAAAACTAGCGGGATCGGGAACAATGAGCAGTTCTTC | CASSQTKTSGIGNNEQFF
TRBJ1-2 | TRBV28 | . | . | TGTGCCAGCAGTACACGAGGGGCCGGGCCTGGCTACACCTTC | CASSTRGAGPGYTF
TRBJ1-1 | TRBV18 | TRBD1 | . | TGTGCCAGCTCACAGAAAGGGGGCTCGAACACTGAAGCTTTCTTT | CASSQKGGSNTEAFF
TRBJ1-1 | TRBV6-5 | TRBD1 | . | TGTGCCACCCTCCGGGACAGGGAAATGGACACTGAAGCTTTCTTT | CATLRDREMDTEAFF
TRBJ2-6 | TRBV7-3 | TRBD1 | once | TGTGCCAGCAGCTTAAATCCTGACAGGGGGTCGTTAGGGGCCAACGTCCTGACTTTC | CASSLNPDRGSLGANVLTF
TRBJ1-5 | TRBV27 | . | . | TGTGCCAGCAGTTTAAGGAGCCGAGCACAGCCCCAGCATTTT | CASSLRSRAQPQHF
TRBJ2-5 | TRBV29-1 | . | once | TGCAGCGTTGATAGGCGAAGGGGCCGGGAGACCCAGTACTTC | CSVDRRRGRETQYF
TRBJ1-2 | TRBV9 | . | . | TGTGCCAGCAGCGTTAATGAGTGGGATGGCTACACCTTC | CASSVNEWDGYTF
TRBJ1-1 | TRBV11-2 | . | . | TGTGCCAGCAGCACCCGACCCCGACAGATGAACACTGAAGCTTTCTTT | CASSTRPRQMNTEAFF
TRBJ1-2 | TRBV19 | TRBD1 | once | TGTGCCAGTAGTATAGGGGGACAGTCCTATGGCTACACCTTC | CASSIGGQSYGYTF
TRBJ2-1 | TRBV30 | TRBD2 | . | TGTGCCTGGAGGAGGGCCGCGGGACTAGCGGGACTGAATGAGCAGTTCTTC | CAWRRAAGLAGLNEQFF
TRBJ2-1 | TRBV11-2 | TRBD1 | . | TGTGCCAGCAGCCGGGACAGGGGGTCCGAGCAGTTCTTC | CASSRDRGSEQFF
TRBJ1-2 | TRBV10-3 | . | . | TGTGCCATCAGTTTTAACCCGGGAAGTTTCTACGGCTACACCTTC | CAISFNPGSFYGYTF
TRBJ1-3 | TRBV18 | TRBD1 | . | TGTGCCAGCTCACCAACCCCCGGGACAGGCTCTGGAAACACCATATATTTT | CASSPTPGTGSGNTIYF